The T cell receptor beta chain under discussion was sequenced for a study of T-cell memory formation after mild COVID-19. Study-level findings and limits: Whereas later expanders leaned CD4+, clones contracting day 15 to 85 showed a balanced CD4/CD8 makeup. Contracting clones localized mainly to CM and EM when CD4+ and mainly to EMRA when CD8+.

Germline V gene data show CDR1 as SGHRS and CDR2 as YFSETQ. Losses at the gene ends were 2 bases for V and 5 bases for J; bases not matched to a gene: 13. The CDR3 runs to 18 residues. Turning to this clonotype: The antigen remains unidentified.

5'RACE with constant-segment primers yielded barcoded, UMI-tagged TCR alpha and TCR beta cDNA libraries. TCRdb independently ran MiXCR on the 5' RACE reads; one entry per CDR3 protein. Of roughly 110,000 distinct CDR3 sequences in the sample, about a sixth are singletons; the top ten hold 25% to 30%. The sequence was obtained from an adult woman who had mild COVID-19 (a few samples of this study predate the infection). Cell type and time point are not known. This chain uses TRBV5-1 with TRBJ2-3; 11 nucleotides match TRBD2. The sample was PBMCs or a T cell subset sorted from them (not recorded which). The DNA of the CDR3 is TGCGCCAGCAGCTTTCTCGCGGATAGCGGGAGGGTCTTAGATACGCAGTATTTT. Translation gives CASSFLADSGRVLDTQYF.